The sequence of this T cell receptor (beta chain) was determined in a study of T cells after yellow fever vaccination. The overall study: The SMART-Seq v4 Ultra Low Input method served to prepare the low-cell-number fractions. Study conclusions and caveats: Abundant clonotypes from the bulk population could have been carried over as contaminants into FACS-sorted repertoires. The CD4 compartment and the CD8 compartment contained a small share of clonotypes in common.

One entry per CDR3 protein, called by TCRdb with MiXCR from the 5' RACE reads. Of 3,500 to 5,000 distinct CDR3 sequences in the sample, roughly 8.3% are singletons; the top ten hold more than 50%. V was pared by 4 bases and J by 0 bases, with 19 bases between. This CDR3 region has 17 residues. In germline, CDR1 is SGHRS, CDR2 YFSETQ. This clonotype was found many times. The source material was PBMCs, either bulk or a sorted T-cell subset (CD4+, CD8+, memory, or dextramer-sorted; not recorded which), sampled around 45 days after the first yellow fever vaccination. This receptor was identified in a man in his late teens or twenties who received the YFV17D yellow fever vaccine. This chain links TRBV5-1 with TRBJ1-1, with D maybe TRBD1 (6 bases). For the CDR3, the DNA is TGCGCCAGCAGCCTATGGACAGTCAACGTAATGAACACTGAAGCTTTCTTT. Translated, it gives CASSLWTVNVMNTEAFF.